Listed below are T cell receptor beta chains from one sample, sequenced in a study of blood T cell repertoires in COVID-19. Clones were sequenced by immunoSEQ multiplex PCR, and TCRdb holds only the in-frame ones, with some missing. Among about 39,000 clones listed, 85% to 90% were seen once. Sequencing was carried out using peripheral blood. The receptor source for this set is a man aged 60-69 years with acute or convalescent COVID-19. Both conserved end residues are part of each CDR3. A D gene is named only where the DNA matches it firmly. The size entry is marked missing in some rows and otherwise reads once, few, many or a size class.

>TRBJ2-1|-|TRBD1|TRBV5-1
TGCGCCAGCAGCTTTACAGGGGGCGAGCAGTTCTTC
CASSFTGGEQFF
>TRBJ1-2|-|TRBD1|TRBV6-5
TGTGCCAGCAGTTACAGGGAACAGGGGTATGGCTACACCTTC
CASSYREQGYGYTF
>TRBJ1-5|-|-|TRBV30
TGTGCCTGGAGTGGCAGTAGCAATCAGCCCCAGCATTTT
CAWSGSSNQPQHF
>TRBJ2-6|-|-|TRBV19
TGTGCCAGTAGTCTTCCCTCCTCTGGGGCCAACGTCCTGACTTTC
CASSLPSSGANVLTF
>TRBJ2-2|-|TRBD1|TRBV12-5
TGTGCTAGTGCCGGGTCCCCGGGACAGTTGCCCACCGGGGAGCTGTTTTTT
CASAGSPGQLPTGELFF
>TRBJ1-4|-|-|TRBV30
TGTGCCTGGAGGCGGGGGGGCGAAAAACTGTTTTTT
CAWRRGGEKLFF
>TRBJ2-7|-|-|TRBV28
TGTGCCAGCCTCAAAAGGACAGCGAGCTCCTACGAGCAGTACTTC
CASLKRTASSYEQYF
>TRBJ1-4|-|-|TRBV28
TGTGCCAGCCACTCATTACAGGGCGGATCTGAAAAACTGTTTTTT
CASHSLQGGSEKLFF
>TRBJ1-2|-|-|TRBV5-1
TGCGCCAGCAGCCCGGGTGACCTCCGGTCGGGCTACACCTTC
CASSPGDLRSGYTF
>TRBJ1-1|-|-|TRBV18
TGTGCCAGCTCACCAGCGTCCAGGTGGTCTTTCTTT
CASSPASRWSFF
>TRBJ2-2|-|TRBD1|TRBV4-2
TGTGCCAGCAGCCAAGTCCCAGGGGGCCTAAACCCGACGAACACCGGGGAGCTGTTTTTT
CASSQVPGGLNPTNTGELFF
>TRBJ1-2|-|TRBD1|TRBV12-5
TGTGCTAGTGGTCTGGGACAGGGGGATGGCTACACCTTC
CASGLGQGDGYTF
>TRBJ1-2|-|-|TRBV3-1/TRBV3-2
TGTGCCAGCAACCTCGGGGGAGGGATGAATGGCTACACCTTC
CASNLGGGMNGYTF
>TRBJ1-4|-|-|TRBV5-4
TGTGCCAGCAGCTTGGAGATGGGGCGTAAGGGTGAAAAACTGTTTTTT
CASSLEMGRKGEKLFF
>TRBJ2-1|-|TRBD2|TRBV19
TGTGCCAGTAGTATTATGGGACTAGGGGGCAATGAGCAGTTCTTC
CASSIMGLGGNEQFF
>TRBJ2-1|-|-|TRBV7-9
TGTGCCAGCAGCTTAGCGCTGGGGGCTAAGCAGTTCTTC
CASSLALGAKQFF
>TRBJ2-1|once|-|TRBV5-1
TGCGCCAGCAGTCAAGGACAGGGAGGGATATACAATGAGCAGTTCTTC
CASSQGQGGIYNEQFF
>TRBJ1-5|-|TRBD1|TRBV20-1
TGCAGTGCGAGTTGGACAGGGCCTGGTCAGCCCCAGCATTTT
CSASWTGPGQPQHF
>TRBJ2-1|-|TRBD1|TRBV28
TGTGCCAGCAGTTCAGGGGGTTCAACCTACAATGAGCAGTTCTTC
CASSSGGSTYNEQFF
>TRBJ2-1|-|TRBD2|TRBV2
TGTGCCAGCAGTAGCGGGAGGGCCTCTAGTGAGCAGTTCTTC
CASSSGRASSEQFF
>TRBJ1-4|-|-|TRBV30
TGTGCCTGGAGGGGGACTCAAGTCGGCGAAAAACTGTTTTTT
CAWRGTQVGEKLFF
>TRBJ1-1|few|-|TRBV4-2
TGTGCCAGCAGCCAAGACCTAAACACTGAAGCTTTCTTT
CASSQDLNTEAFF
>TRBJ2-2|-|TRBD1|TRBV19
TGTGCCAGTAGGCTGACAGGGACCGGGGAGCTGTTTTTT
CASRLTGTGELFF
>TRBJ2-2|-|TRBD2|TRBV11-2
TGTGCCAGCAGCTTACGAAGGGGCAGGACTAGCGGGAACACCGGGGAGCTGTTTTTT
CASSLRRGRTSGNTGELFF
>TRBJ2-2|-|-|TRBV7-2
TGTGCCAGCAGCCAATACCGGGATACCGGGGAGCTGTTTTTT
CASSQYRDTGELFF
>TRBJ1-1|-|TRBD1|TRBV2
TGTGCCAGCACTGGACAGGGGAGAAGAACTGAAGCTTTCTTT
CASTGQGRRTEAFF
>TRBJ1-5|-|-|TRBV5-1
TGCGCCAGCAGCTTGGGAGCTGATCAGCCCCAGCATTTT
CASSLGADQPQHF
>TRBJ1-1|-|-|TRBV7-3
TGTGCCAGCAGCTACCAGGGGAACACTGAAGCTTTCTTT
CASSYQGNTEAFF
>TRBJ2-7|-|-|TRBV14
TGTGCCAGCAGCCAACAGGGGACTAACGAGCAGTACTTC
CASSQQGTNEQYF